This entry features one T cell receptor (beta chain) sequence. The antigen remains unidentified. The source of the sample is a study of T cells in localized non-small cell lung cancer. Unmatched junction bases numbered 7, after V lost 2 bases and J lost 2 bases. The germline CDR1 and CDR2 sequences are MNHNY and SVGAGI (reference sequence). There are 16 residues in the CDR3. Some clones are missing from TCRdb's copy, which holds only in-frame ones; the method was immunoSEQ multiplex PCR. This sample has around 41,000 clones, with 88% found just once. The study's findings and limits: Among the top 100 tumor clones, a median around 60 appeared in adjacent lung. The study linked higher blood T cell density to longer overall survival. Measurement of T cell clonality placed uninvolved adjacent lung highest, above the level in tumor. Sequencing involved a lone tumor region, leaving heterogeneity possible.

The clonotype originates from a female donor older than 55 with stage I squamous cell lung carcinoma. The material was peripheral blood, obtained before any cancer treatment. The chain joins TRBV6-6 to TRBJ2-7; 9 bases fit TRBD1. CDR3: CASSYEPGTGTYEQYF. As DNA, the CDR3 is TGTGCCAGCAGTTACGAACCCGGGACAGGGACCTACGAGCAGTACTTC.